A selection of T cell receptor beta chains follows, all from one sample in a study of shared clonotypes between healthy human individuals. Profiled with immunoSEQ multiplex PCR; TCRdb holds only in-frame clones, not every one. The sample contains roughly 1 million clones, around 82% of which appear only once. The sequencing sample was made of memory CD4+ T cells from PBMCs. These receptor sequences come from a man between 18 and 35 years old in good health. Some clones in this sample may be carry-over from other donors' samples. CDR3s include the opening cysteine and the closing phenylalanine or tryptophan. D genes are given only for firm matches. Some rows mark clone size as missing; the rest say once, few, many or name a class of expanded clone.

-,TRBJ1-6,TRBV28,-,CASSPGTFNSPLHF,TGTGCCAGCAGTCCGGGGACATTTAATTCACCCCTCCACTTT
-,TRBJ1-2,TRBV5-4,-,CASSQLKGRYYYGYTF,TGTGCCAGCAGCCAACTGAAAGGACGGTACTACTATGGCTACACCTTC
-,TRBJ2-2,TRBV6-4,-,CASQAGRDTGELFF,TGTGCCAGCCAGGCGGGGCGGGACACCGGGGAGCTGTTTTTT
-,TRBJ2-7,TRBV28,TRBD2,CASSSSSSGSKDF,TGTGCCAGCAGTTCCTCCTCTAGCGGGAGTAAGGACTTC
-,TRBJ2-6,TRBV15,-,CATSRPSPGANVLTF,TGTGCCACCAGCAGACCTTCCCCTGGGGCCAACGTCCTGACTTTC
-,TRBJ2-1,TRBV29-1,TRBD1,CSAGQARGQFF,TGCAGCGCGGGACAGGCCAGGGGTCAGTTCTTC
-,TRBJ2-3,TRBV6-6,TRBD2,CASSDGGRNTDTQYF,TGTGCCAGCAGCGACGGCGGGAGGAACACAGATACGCAGTATTTT
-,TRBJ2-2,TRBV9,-,CASSVAGHFTGELFF,TGTGCCAGCAGCGTAGCTGGACACTTCACCGGGGAGCTGTTTTTT
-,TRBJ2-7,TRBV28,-,CASGSTGVGYEQYF,TGTGCCAGCGGGTCGACCGGAGTGGGCTACGAGCAGTACTTC
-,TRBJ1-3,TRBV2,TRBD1,CASNRDRGIDTIYF,TGTGCCAGCAACAGGGACAGGGGGATTGACACCATATATTTT
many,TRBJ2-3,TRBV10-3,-,CAISESGALADTQYF,TGTGCCATCAGTGAGTCTGGGGCATTGGCAGATACGCAGTATTTT
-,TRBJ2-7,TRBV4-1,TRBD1,CASSQAGTAAYEQYF,TGCGCCAGCAGCCAGGCCGGGACAGCAGCCTACGAGCAGTACTTC
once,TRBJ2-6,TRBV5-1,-,CASSGARTSGANVLTF,TGCGCCAGCAGCGGTGCCCGTACTTCTGGGGCCAACGTCCTGACTTTC
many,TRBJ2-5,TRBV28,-,CASSVNQETQYF,TGTGCCAGCAGTGTTAACCAGGAGACCCAGTACTTC
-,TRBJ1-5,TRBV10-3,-,CAISRDLNQPQHF,TGTGCCATCAGCCGGGACCTCAATCAGCCCCAGCATTTT
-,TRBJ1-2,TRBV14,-,CASSQQAYYGYTF,TGTGCCAGCAGCCAACAGGCGTACTATGGCTACACCTTC
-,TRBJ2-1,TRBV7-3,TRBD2,CASSLGVAGGNEQFF,TGTGCCAGCAGCTTAGGTGTAGCGGGAGGAAATGAGCAGTTCTTC
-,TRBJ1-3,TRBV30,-,CAWRDRSSGNTIYF,TGTGCCTGGAGAGACAGGAGCTCTGGAAACACCATATATTTT
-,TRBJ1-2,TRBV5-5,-,CASSPPGHPGYTF,TGTGCCAGCAGCCCACCGGGACACCCGGGCTACACCTTC
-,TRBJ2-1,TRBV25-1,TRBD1,CASSETGGSYNEQFF,TGTGCCAGCAGTGAGACAGGGGGCTCCTACAATGAGCAGTTCTTC
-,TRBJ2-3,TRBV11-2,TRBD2,CASSSRRVSGRPFTDTQYF,TGTGCCAGCAGCTCCCGCCGGGTCAGCGGGAGGCCTTTCACAGATACGCAGTATTTT
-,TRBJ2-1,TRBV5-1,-,CASSPTTGTPVDEQFF,TGCGCCAGCAGCCCGACCACCGGGACACCTGTGGATGAGCAGTTCTTC
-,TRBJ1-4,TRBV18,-,CASSPRGGRPTNEKLFF,TGTGCCAGCTCACCACGCGGGGGGCGGCCAACTAATGAAAAACTGTTTTTT
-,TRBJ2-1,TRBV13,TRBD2,CASLRPPGLAGYNEQFF,TGTGCCAGCCTTAGGCCACCGGGACTAGCGGGGTACAATGAGCAGTTCTTC
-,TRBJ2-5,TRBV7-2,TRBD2,CASSRTSGLQETQYF,TGTGCCAGCAGCCGGACTAGCGGCCTCCAAGAGACCCAGTACTTC
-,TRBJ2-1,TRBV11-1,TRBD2,CASSFKREAYNEQFF,TGTGCCAGCAGCTTCAAGCGGGAGGCCTACAATGAGCAGTTCTTC
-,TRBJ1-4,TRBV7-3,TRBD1,CASSLGTGDEKLFF,TGTGCCAGCAGCTTGGGGACAGGGGACGAAAAACTGTTTTTT
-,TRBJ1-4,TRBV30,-,CAWSTNHRDVLFF,TGTGCCTGGAGTACCAATCACCGGGACGTACTGTTTTTT
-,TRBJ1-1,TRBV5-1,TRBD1,CASSDYRGVNTEAFF,TGCGCCAGCAGCGATTACAGGGGAGTGAACACTGAAGCTTTCTTT
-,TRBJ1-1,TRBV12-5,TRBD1,CASGLGTENTEAFF,TGTGCTAGTGGTCTCGGGACAGAGAACACTGAAGCTTTCTTT
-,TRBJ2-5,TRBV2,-,CASSERWGETQYF,TGTGCCAGCAGTGAAAGGTGGGGGGAGACCCAGTACTTC
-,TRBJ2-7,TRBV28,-,CASSLGPTGWYEQYF,TGTGCCAGCAGTTTAGGGCCCACAGGGTGGTACGAGCAGTACTTC
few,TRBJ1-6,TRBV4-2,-,CASSQGGAGNSPLHF,TGTGCCAGCAGCCAAGGAGGGGCTGGTAATTCACCCCTCCACTTT
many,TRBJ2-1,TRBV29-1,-,CSVDQRTYNEQFF,TGCAGCGTTGATCAGCGGACCTACAATGAGCAGTTCTTC
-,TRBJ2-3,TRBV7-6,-,CASSLFSTDTQYF,TGTGCCAGCAGCTTATTCAGCACAGATACGCAGTATTTT
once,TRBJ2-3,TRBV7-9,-,CASSLRGDRATSTDTQYF,TGTGCCAGCAGCCTTAGGGGGGACAGAGCCACTAGCACAGATACGCAGTATTTT
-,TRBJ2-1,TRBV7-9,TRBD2,CASSLAWTSGSYEQFF,TGTGCCAGCAGCTTAGCGTGGACTAGCGGGAGCTATGAGCAGTTCTTC
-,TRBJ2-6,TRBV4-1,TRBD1,CASSQGDRGSGANVLTF,TGCGCCAGCAGCCAGGGGGACAGGGGGTCTGGGGCCAACGTCCTGACTTTC
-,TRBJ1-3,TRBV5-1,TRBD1,CASSSGDSLGRNTIYF,TGCGCCAGCAGCTCCGGGGACAGCCTTGGACGAAACACCATATATTTT
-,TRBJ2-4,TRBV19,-,CASSSQDLAKNIQYF,TGTGCCAGTAGTTCACAGGACCTAGCCAAAAACATTCAGTACTTC
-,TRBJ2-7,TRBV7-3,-,CASSLEGGDEQYF,TGTGCCAGCAGCTTAGAGGGCGGCGACGAGCAGTACTTC
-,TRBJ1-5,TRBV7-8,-,CASSPAASNQPQHF,TGTGCCAGCAGCCCGGCGGCGTCCAATCAGCCCCAGCATTTT
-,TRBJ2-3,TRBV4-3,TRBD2,CASSQVRAGGPGDTQYF,TGCGCCAGCAGCCAAGTCAGAGCGGGAGGGCCAGGAGATACGCAGTATTTT
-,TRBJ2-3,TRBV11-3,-,CASSLDPIAHGTDTQYF,TGTGCCAGCAGCTTAGACCCTATAGCACACGGTACAGATACGCAGTATTTT
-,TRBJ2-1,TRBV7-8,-,CASSDGFRNEQFF,TGTGCCAGCAGCGACGGCTTCCGCAATGAGCAGTTCTTC
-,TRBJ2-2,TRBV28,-,CASGSNTGELFF,TGTGCCAGCGGCTCGAACACCGGGGAGCTGTTTTTT
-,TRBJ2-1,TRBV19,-,CASSIPRRSPTREQFF,TGTGCCAGTAGTATACCCCGGCGGTCCCCTACTAGGGAGCAGTTCTTC
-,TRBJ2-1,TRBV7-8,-,CASSLASYNEQFF,TGTGCCAGCAGCTTAGCGTCTTACAATGAGCAGTTCTTC
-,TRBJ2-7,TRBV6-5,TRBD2,CASSSTSGKNEQYF,TGTGCCAGCAGTTCGACTAGCGGGAAAAACGAGCAGTACTTC
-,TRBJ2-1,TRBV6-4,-,CASSEAPYNEQFF,TGTGCCAGCAGTGAAGCCCCTTACAATGAGCAGTTCTTC
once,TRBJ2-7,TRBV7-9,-,CASSPGQPAGDF,TGTGCCAGCAGCCCGGGACAACCCGCCGGGGACTTC
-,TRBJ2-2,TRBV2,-,CASSATGTSNTGELFF,TGTGCCAGCAGCGCCACCGGGACCTCGAACACCGGGGAGCTGTTTTTT
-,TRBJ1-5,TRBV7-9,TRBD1,CASSLGQGVGNQPQHF,TGTGCCAGCAGCTTAGGACAGGGGGTTGGCAATCAGCCCCAGCATTTT
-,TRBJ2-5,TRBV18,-,CASSGRLQETQYF,TGTGCCAGCTCAGGGAGGCTCCAAGAGACCCAGTACTTC
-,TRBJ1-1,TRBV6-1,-,CASRSGYTEAFF,TGTGCCAGCAGGTCGGGGTACACTGAAGCTTTCTTT
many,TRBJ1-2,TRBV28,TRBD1,CASRGTGGNYGYTF,TGTGCCAGCAGGGGGACAGGGGGCAACTATGGCTACACCTTC
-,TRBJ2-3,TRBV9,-,CASNDIRSATDTQYF,TGTGCCAGCAACGACATCCGGTCTGCAACAGATACGCAGTATTTT